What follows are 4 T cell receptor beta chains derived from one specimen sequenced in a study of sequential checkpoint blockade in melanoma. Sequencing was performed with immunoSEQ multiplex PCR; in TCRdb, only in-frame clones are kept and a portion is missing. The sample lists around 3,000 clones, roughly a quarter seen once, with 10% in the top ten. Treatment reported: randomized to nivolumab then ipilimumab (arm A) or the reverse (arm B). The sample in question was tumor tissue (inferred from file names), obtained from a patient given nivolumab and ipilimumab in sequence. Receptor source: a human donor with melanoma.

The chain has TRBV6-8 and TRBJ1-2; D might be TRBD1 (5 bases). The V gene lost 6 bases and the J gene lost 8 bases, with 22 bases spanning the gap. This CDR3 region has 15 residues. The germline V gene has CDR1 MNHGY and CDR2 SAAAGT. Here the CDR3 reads CASSLAMGQGGGYTF. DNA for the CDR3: TGTGCCAGCAGCCTCGCCATGGGGCAGGGAGGCGGCTACACCTTC.

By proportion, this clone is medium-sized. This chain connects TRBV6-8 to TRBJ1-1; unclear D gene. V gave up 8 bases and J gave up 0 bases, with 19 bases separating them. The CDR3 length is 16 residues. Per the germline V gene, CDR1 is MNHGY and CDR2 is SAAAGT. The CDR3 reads CASQGRGINMNTEAFF. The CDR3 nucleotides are TGTGCCAGCCAAGGGAGAGGAATTAACATGAACACTGAAGCTTTCTTT.

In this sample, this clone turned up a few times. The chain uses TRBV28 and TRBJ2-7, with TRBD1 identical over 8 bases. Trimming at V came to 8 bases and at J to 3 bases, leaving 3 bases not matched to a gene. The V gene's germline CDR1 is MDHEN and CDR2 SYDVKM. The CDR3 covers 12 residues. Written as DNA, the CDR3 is TGTGCCAGCGGCGGACAGGGCTACGAGCAGTACTTC. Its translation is CASGGQGYEQYF.

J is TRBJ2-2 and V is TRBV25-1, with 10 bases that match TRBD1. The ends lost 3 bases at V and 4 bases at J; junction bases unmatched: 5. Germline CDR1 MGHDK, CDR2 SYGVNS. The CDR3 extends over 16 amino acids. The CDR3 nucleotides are TGTGCCAGCAGTGATATGGGGACAGGGGTCACCGGGGAGCTGTTTTTT. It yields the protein CASSDMGTGVTGELFF.